This T cell receptor (beta chain) was sequenced during a study of beta chain features in type 1 diabetes. Whole-study findings and limits: Significant though moderate, a shortening of TCRB CDR3s appeared in all four CD4+ subsets of Type 1 diabetes patients.

Every isolated RNA sample was fully reverse transcribed, so sequencing captured expressed TCRB transcripts. Measured with immunoSEQ multiplex PCR; TCRdb has only the in-frame clones, and not every one. The sample has just over 600,000 clones; about 16% are singletons. About this clone itself: Its antigen is as yet unknown.

The sequencing input was naive CD4+ T cells from blood. This sequence originates from a man aged 18 to 30 in good health.

CDR3 in amino acids: CASSQEMGETQYF. CDR3 coding DNA: TGCGCCAGCAGCCAAGAGATGGGAGAGACCCAGTACTTC. The gene calls are TRBV4-3 and TRBJ2-5; D remains ambiguous. The ends were cut back, 0 bases at V and 4 bases at J, with 6 bases in the middle. This CDR3 contains 13 residues. Germline values: CDR1 LGHNA, CDR2 YSLEER.